A single sample gave rise to the 14 T cell receptor beta chains below, sequenced in a study of control samples from healthy donors and cancer patients. Some clones are missing from TCRdb's copy, which holds only in-frame ones; the method was immunoSEQ multiplex PCR. In the table there are tens of thousands of clones, nearly 90% of which are singletons. Sequencing was carried out using PBMCs. These receptors all come from a man aged 60-69 years with colorectal cancer.

This rearrangement joins TRBV7-9 to TRBJ1-2; 10 bases line up with TRBD1. CDR3 length equals 15 residues. Germline lookup yields CDR1 SEHNR and CDR2 FQNEAQ (reference sequence). Trimming took 5 bases from V and 1 from J; bases not matched to a gene: 4. The CDR3 protein is CASSHRDRGNYGYTF. The DNA for the CDR3 is TGTGCCAGCAGCCACCGGGACAGGGGTAACTATGGCTACACCTTC.

This clone was counted once. The genes are TRBV27 and TRBJ1-1, with D uncertain. There are 14 residues in the CDR3. Germline lookup yields CDR1 MNHEY and CDR2 SMNVEV (reference sequence). V was clipped by 2 bases and J by 5 bases, with 12 bases between them. This CDR3 is CASSLAGRITEAFF. In DNA, the CDR3 is TGTGCCAGCAGTTTAGCCGGACGGATAACTGAAGCTTTCTTT.

The chain combines TRBV3-1 (or the pseudogene TRBV3-2) with TRBJ2-3; D may be TRBD1 or TRBD2 (5 bases each). This CDR3 has 16 residues. Germline CDR1 is LGHDT and CDR2 is YNNKEL (reference sequence). Trimming removed 3 bases from V and 0 bases from J, with 13 bases in between. CDR3 loop: CASSQGDGTSTDTQYF. As DNA, the CDR3 is TGTGCCAGCAGCCAGGGGGACGGCACTAGCACAGATACGCAGTATTTT.

The chain couples TRBV19 to TRBJ2-7, with D hard to call. The germline gives CDR1 LNHDA, CDR2 SQIVND (reference sequence). V was shortened by 4 bases and J by 1 base, with 8 bases between the two germline ends. The CDR3 covers 13 residues. CDR3: CASSRGWSYEQYF. The DNA for the CDR3 is TGTGCCAGTAGTAGGGGTTGGTCCTACGAGCAGTACTTC. Full variable domain (outside the CDR3, taken from reference TRBV19 and TRBJ2-7): DGGITQSPKYLFRKEGQNVTLSCEQNLNHDAMYWYRQDPGQGLRLIYYSQIVNDFQKGDIAEGYSVSREKKESFPLTVTSAQKNPTAFYLCASSRGWSYEQYFGPGTRLTVT.

The J gene is TRBJ2-7, the V gene TRBV18, with D maybe TRBD2 (5 bases). Deletions cut 2 bases from V and 5 bases from J, with 10 bases between. Looked up from germline, CDR1 is KGHSH and CDR2 is LQKENI. The CDR3 is made up of 13 amino acids. CDR3 residues: CASSPIGVHEQYF. The CDR3 coding sequence is TGTGCCAGCTCACCAATCGGGGTGCACGAGCAGTACTTC.

V gene TRBV18 combines with J gene TRBJ2-3; D not resolved. Deletions cut 3 bases from V and 6 bases from J, with 10 bases between. CDR3 length: 13 amino acids. Germline V gene lookup returns CDR1 KGHSH and CDR2 LQKENI. CDR3 coding DNA: TGTGCCAGCTCACCTGACCTGGCGGATACGCAGTATTTT. Protein sequence: CASSPDLADTQYF.

CDR3 loop: CASSLSRSPANYGYTF. In DNA form, the CDR3 reads TGTGCCAGCAGCTTATCGCGGTCACCGGCTAACTATGGCTACACCTTC. The gene calls are TRBV11-2 and TRBJ1-2; no definite D call. CDR1 and CDR2 from the germline V gene are SGHAT and FQNNGV. The CDR3 totals 16 residues. The V and J ends lost 2 bases and 0 bases respectively, with 13 bases between them.

The chain is built from TRBV6-5 and TRBJ2-1; D may be TRBD1 (6 bases). The CDR3 is 15 amino acids. The germline V gene encodes CDR1 MNHEY and CDR2 SVGAGI. Trimming took 7 bases from V and 3 from J, leaving 16 bases between them. The CDR3 sequence: CASTPGTTNYNEQFF. Here the CDR3 DNA reads TGTGCCAGCACCCCCGGGACAACGAACTACAATGAGCAGTTCTTC.

This chain joins TRBV7-2 and TRBJ1-1, with TRBD1 matching over 8 bases. V lost 5 bases to trimming and J lost 4 bases; unmatched junction nucleotides: 6. This CDR3 region has 14 residues. Per the germline V gene, CDR1 is SGHTA and CDR2 is FQGNSA. In nucleotides, the CDR3 is TGTGCCAGCAGCCCCCAGGGGGCGACCACTGAAGCTTTCTTT. Translating it yields CASSPQGATTEAFF.

The gene calls are TRBV7-3 and TRBJ2-1; D ambiguous. Germline-derived CDR1 and CDR2 are SGHTA and FQGTGA. V lost 0 bases, J lost 10 bases, and 7 bases lay in between. The CDR3 has 12 residues. CDR3: CASSLTFVEQFF. The CDR3 nucleotides read TGTGCCAGCAGCTTAACCTTCGTGGAGCAGTTCTTC.

This sequence joins TRBV30 and TRBJ2-3; D is undetermined. Trimming cost V 0 bases and J 7 bases, with 5 bases left between them. The V gene's germline CDR1 is GTSNPN and CDR2 SVGIG (reference sequence). The CDR3 spans 11 residues. DNA for the CDR3: TGTGCCTGGAGTGTAGACTATACGCAGTATTTT. This sequence encodes CAWSVDYTQYF. Together with reference TRBV30 and TRBJ2-3, the CDR3 gives the full variable domain: SQTIHQWPATLVQPVGSPLSLECTVEGTSNPNLYWYRQAAGRGLQLLFYSVGIGQISSEVPQNLSASRPQDRQFILSSKKLLLSDSGFYLCAWSVDYTQYFGPGTRLTVL.

The V and J genes are TRBV6-2 or TRBV6-3 and TRBJ2-2, with TRBD2 identical over 10 bases. The CDR3 is 16 amino acids. J gave up 4 bases and V 2 bases, and 4 bases lay outside the gene matches. Germline V gene data show CDR1 as MNHEY and CDR2 as SVGEGT. The CDR3 spells CASSYGAGGRTGELFF. CDR3 nucleotides: TGTGCCAGCAGTTACGGAGCGGGGGGGCGCACCGGGGAGCTGTTTTTT.

V usage is TRBV7-2 and J usage is TRBJ2-5, with a tentative D call TRBD2 (5 bases). V lost 5 bases, J lost 5 bases, and 18 bases lay in between. The CDR3 runs 15 residues. The germline V gene encodes CDR1 SGHTA and CDR2 FQGNSA. CDR3 bases: TGTGCCAGCAGCCATACCCCGGGAATTTCGGAGACCCAGTACTTC. It codes for CASSHTPGISETQYF. Complete variable domain (other parts from reference TRBV7-2 and TRBJ2-5): GAGVSQSPSNKVTEKGKDVELRCDPISGHTALYWYRQSLGQGLEFLIYFQGNSAPDKSGLPSDRFSAERTGGSVSTLTIQRTQQEDSAVYLCASSHTPGISETQYFGPGTRLLVL.

The gene calls are TRBV5-6 and TRBJ1-5, with TRBD1 as a possible D gene (6 bases). The V end lost 4 bases, the J end lost 1 base, and 9 bases lay between the germline ends. The CDR3 is 14 residues long. The germline gives CDR1 SGHDT, CDR2 YYEEEE. This CDR3 reads CASSPGQSNQPQHF. DNA of the CDR3: TGTGCCAGCAGCCCGGGACAAAGCAATCAGCCCCAGCATTTT. Variable domain in full (rest from reference TRBV5-6 and TRBJ1-5): DAGVTQSPTHLIKTRGQQVTLRCSPKSGHDTVSWYQQALGQGPQFIFQYYEEEERQRGNFPDRFSGHQFPNYSSELNVNALLLGDSALYLCASSPGQSNQPQHFGDGTRLSIL.